The clone carrying this T cell receptor (beta chain) was detected only a few times. The antigen is unknown. The entry originates in a study of CD8 T cells in ankylosing spondylitis. Whole-study results and caveats: Within ankylosing spondylitis blood, a TCR beta motif made up of roughly eight highly homologous variants appeared to be characteristic. The authors reported significant enrichment of disease-linked clones in matched ankylosing spondylitis synovial fluid.

The TCR beta libraries were generated through quantitative 5'-RACE incorporating molecular barcodes. TCRdb processed the 5' RACE reads anew with MiXCR; each CDR3 protein has one entry. In the table there are roughly 150,000 distinct CDR3 sequences, roughly 34% of which are singletons. Germline lookup yields CDR1 DFQATT and CDR2 SNEGSKA (reference sequence). V trimming: 4 bases; J trimming: 3 bases; junction bases outside the gene matches: 4. CDR3 length: 14 amino acids. This TCR derives from a male donor with ankylosing spondylitis. Source material: synovial fluid, either unsorted or a sorted T cell fraction (not recorded which). This chain uses TRBV20-1 with TRBJ2-5; 11 positions match TRBD1. As DNA, the CDR3 is TGCAGTGCTACGGACAGGGGGCGAAAAGAGACCCAGTACTTC. Protein: CSATDRGRKETQYF.